This TCR beta chain was recovered during a study of tumor-infiltrating lymphocytes in primary liver carcinoma. Germline V lookup: CDR1 MNHNS, CDR2 SASEGT. This CDR3 spans 15 amino acids. In regard to this clonotype: Its antigen remains unidentified. Germline is not matched at one junction end, which may reflect a read error.

Co-extraction of both nucleic acids (RNA and DNA) used about 17-31 mg of unsorted bulk tissue. Those patients suffered from chronic HBV infection and were treatment-naive. The study, taken as a whole, reports: Tumor top-250-clone fraction significantly exceeded that of blood (p = 0.039).

A constant-region primer primed TCR beta cDNA synthesis from around 500 ng of total RNA. Three nested multiplex PCR rounds, a slightly modified ARM-PCR method, built the TCR beta libraries. In the first two PCR rounds, TRBV1-TRBV30 forward primers were paired with a C-beta reverse primer, and each round lasted 10 cycles. TCRdb re-analysed the multiplex PCR reads in MiXCR, keeping a single row per CDR3 protein. Among about 110,000 distinct CDR3 sequences listed, about four fifths were seen once. This clonotype was sampled from a man between 35 and 55 years old with primary liver carcinoma and hepatitis B virus infection. The source material was liver tumor tissue from sampling region 3. Stated subset: tumor region T3, left-lateral pole. The chain combines TRBV6-1 with TRBJ2-5; TRBD1 matches 8 bases. The CDR3 loop is CASSEIPGGQEIQYF. The CDR3, as DNA: TGTGCTAGCAGTGAAATACCAGGGGGCCAAGAGATCCAGTACTTC.